The clone carrying this T cell receptor (beta chain) came up once. The sample belongs to a study of cytomegalovirus exposure and HLA in healthy donors. This CDR3 comprises 14 residues. The junction had 3 bases not matched to a gene; V was cut back by 0 bases and J by 4 bases. CDR1 and CDR2 (germline): SGHRS, YFSETQ. The PCR ran on 60 Vbeta and 13 Jbeta primers. Produced via immunoSEQ multiplex PCR; TCRdb's table is partial and in-frame only. Among 120,000 to 150,000 clones listed, around 82% were seen once. Sequenced material: PBMCs. The genes are TRBV5-1 and TRBJ1-1, with 7 positions matching TRBD1. This receptor was identified in a man aged 18 to 29 in good health and CMV-seropositive. In nucleotides, the CDR3 is TGCGCCAGCAGCTTGGCCGCAGGGGGCACTGAAGCTTTCTTT. Translation gives CASSLAAGGTEAFF.